This T cell receptor (beta chain) was documented in a study of shared clonotypes between healthy human individuals. Overall study context: There were three CD4 naive, three CD4 memory, two CD8 naive and one CD8 memory plates per donor.

Only CD45RO-negative cells positively selected for CCR7 counted as naive CD8 cells, so terminally differentiated effector memory CD45RA+ cells were excluded. Germline CDR1 is MNHEY and CDR2 is SMNVEV (reference sequence). Unmatched junction bases numbered 8, after V lost 0 bases and J lost 5 bases. The CDR3 totals 16 residues. General study findings and limits: Relative to clonotypes present in all four donors, those not shared had lower generation probabilities.

Assay used: immunoSEQ multiplex PCR; TCRdb lists only in-frame clones, some missing. The sample carries hundreds of thousands of clones, approximately 95% recorded once. To note about this clone: Its specificity is not known.

Sequencing was done on a sample of naive CD8+ T cells sorted from blood. The chain has TRBV27 and TRBJ2-7; 9 bases fit TRBD1. This receptor was taken from a woman aged 25-40 years in good health. The CDR3 spells CASSLSAGTGHHEQYF. The DNA for the CDR3 is TGTGCCAGCAGTTTATCGGCCGGGACAGGGCACCACGAGCAGTACTTC.